Below are 4 T cell receptor beta chains sequenced from a single sample in a study of blood T cell repertoires in COVID-19. Profiled with immunoSEQ multiplex PCR; TCRdb holds only in-frame clones, not every one. In the table there are around 220,000 clones, roughly 87% of which are singletons. The specimen was peripheral blood. These receptors came from a middle-aged man with active or convalescent COVID-19.

This chain uses TRBV6-5 with TRBJ1-5; the D is unclear. Trimming took 0 bases from V and 7 from J, leaving 13 bases between them. Germline V gene lookup returns CDR1 MNHEY and CDR2 SVGAGI. The length of the CDR3 is 15 residues. Written as DNA, the CDR3 is TGTGCCAGCAGTTACTCTTGGGGAGGAGGACAGCCCCAGCATTTT. It translates to CASSYSWGGGQPQHF.

The rearrangement links TRBV7-2 to TRBJ1-2; TRBD1 might be the D (6 bases). V lost 0 bases, J lost 2 bases, and 10 bases lay in between. The CDR3 sequence is 15 residues long. Per germline, CDR1 SGHTA and CDR2 FQGNSA. The CDR3 nucleotides are TGTGCCAGCAGCTTAGCGACAGGCCCAAACTATGGCTACACCTTC. The encoded protein is CASSLATGPNYGYTF. Using reference TRBV7-2 and TRBJ1-2 for the parts outside the CDR3, the full variable domain is GAGVSQSPSNKVTEKGKDVELRCDPISGHTALYWYRQSLGQGLEFLIYFQGNSAPDKSGLPSDRFSAERTGGSVSTLTIQRTQQEDSAVYLCASSLATGPNYGYTFGSGTRLTVV.

This chain connects TRBV29-1 to TRBJ2-1; 14 bases match TRBD2. The V and J ends lost 5 bases and 10 bases, in that order; junction bases with no gene match: 7. Germline CDR1 is SQVTM and CDR2 is ANQGSEA. This CDR3 contains 14 residues. CDR3 DNA sequence: TGCAGCGTTCCGGGACTAGCGGGAGTCTTAGAGCAGTTCTTC. Translation gives CSVPGLAGVLEQFF.

The gene calls are TRBV5-6 and TRBJ2-3; D gene uncertain. V was cut by 2 bases and J by 6 bases, with 10 bases left in between. Per germline, CDR1 SGHDT and CDR2 YYEEEE. This CDR3 region has 13 residues. This chain's CDR3 is CASSFGRLDTQYF. In nucleotides, the CDR3 is TGTGCCAGCAGCTTCGGTCGTTTGGATACGCAGTATTTT.